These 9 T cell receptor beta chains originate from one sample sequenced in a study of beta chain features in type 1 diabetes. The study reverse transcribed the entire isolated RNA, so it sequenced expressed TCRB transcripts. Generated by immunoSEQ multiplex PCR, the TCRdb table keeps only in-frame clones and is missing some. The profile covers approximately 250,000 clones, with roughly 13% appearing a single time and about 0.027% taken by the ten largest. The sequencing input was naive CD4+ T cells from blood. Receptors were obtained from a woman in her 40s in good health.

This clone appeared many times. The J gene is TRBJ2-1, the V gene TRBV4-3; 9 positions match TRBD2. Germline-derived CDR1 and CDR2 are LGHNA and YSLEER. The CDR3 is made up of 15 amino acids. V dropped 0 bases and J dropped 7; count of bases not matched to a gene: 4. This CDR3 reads CASSQEGRGGNEQFF. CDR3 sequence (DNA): TGCGCCAGCAGCCAAGAGGGGCGGGGGGGTAATGAGCAGTTCTTC.

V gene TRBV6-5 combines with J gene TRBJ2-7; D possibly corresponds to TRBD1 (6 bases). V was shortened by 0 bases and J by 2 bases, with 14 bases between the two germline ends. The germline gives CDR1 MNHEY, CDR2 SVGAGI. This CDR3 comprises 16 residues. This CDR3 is CASSYSSGAQAYEQYF. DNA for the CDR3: TGTGCCAGCAGTTACTCGTCAGGGGCCCAGGCCTACGAGCAGTACTTC.

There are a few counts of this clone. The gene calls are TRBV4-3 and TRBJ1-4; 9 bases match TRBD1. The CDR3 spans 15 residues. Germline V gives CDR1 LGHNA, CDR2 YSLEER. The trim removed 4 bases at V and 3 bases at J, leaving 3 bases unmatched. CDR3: CASSLGQGPNEKLFF. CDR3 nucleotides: TGCGCCAGCAGCCTGGGACAGGGTCCTAATGAAAAACTGTTTTTT.

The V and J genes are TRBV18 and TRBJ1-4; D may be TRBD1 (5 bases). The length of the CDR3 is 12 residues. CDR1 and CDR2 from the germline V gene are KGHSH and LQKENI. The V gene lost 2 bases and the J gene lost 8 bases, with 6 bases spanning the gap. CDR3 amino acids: CASSPGAEKLFF. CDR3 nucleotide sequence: TGTGCCAGCTCACCAGGGGCCGAAAAACTGTTTTTT.

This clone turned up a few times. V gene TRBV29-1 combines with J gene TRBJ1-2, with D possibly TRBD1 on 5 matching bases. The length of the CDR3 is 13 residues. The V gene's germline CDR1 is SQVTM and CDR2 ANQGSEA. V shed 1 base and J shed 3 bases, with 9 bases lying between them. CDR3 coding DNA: TGCAGCGTTGAAGCAGGGACTCACTATGGCTACACCTTC. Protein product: CSVEAGTHYGYTF.

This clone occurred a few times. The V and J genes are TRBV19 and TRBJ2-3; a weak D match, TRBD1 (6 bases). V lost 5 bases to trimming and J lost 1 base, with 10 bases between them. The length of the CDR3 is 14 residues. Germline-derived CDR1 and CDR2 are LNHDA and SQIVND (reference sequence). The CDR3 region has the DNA TGTGCCAGTAGTGGGTGGGGGCGCACAGATACGCAGTATTTT. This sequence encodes CASSGWGRTDTQYF.

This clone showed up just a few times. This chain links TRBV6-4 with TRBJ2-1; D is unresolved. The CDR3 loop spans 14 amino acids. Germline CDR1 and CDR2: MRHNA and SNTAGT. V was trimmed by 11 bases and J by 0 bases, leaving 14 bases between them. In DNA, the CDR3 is TGTGCCGTTATGAGTTACTTCTCCTACAATGAGCAGTTCTTC. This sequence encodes CAVMSYFSYNEQFF.

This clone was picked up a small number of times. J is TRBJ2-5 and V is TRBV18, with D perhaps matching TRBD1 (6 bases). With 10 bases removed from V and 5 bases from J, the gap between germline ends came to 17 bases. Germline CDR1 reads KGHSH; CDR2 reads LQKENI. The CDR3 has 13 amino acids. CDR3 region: CATTNRESETQYF. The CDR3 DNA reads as TGTGCCACCACGAACAGGGAATCTGAGACCCAGTACTTC.

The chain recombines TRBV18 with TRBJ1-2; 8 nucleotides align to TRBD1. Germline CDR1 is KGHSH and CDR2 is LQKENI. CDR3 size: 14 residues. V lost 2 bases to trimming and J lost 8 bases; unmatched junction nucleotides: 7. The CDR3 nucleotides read TGTGCCAGCTCACCATCGCGGACAGGGCACGGCTACACCTTC. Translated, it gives CASSPSRTGHGYTF.